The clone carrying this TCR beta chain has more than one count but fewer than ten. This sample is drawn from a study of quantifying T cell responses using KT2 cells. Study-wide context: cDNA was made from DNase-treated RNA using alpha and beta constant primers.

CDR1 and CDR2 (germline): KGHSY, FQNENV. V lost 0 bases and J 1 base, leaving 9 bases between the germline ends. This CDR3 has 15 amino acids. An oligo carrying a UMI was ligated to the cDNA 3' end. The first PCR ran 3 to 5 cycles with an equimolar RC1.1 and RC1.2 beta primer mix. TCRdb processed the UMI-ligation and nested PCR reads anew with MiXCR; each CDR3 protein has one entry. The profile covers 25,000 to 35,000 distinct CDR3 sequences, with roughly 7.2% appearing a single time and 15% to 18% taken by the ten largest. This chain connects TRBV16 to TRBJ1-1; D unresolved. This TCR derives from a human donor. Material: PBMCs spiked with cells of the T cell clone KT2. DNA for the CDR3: TGTGCCAGCAGCCAATCCGGGAAGGGGAACACTGAAGCTTTCTTT. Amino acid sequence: CASSQSGKGNTEAFF.